This T cell receptor (beta chain) is from a study of CD8 T cells in Susac syndrome. Study background: There were six sequenced Susac syndrome patients with active disease and eight or nine in remission.

A quantity of about 0.5 to 1 ug RNA underwent reverse transcription using random hexamers. MiXCR, applied by TCRdb to the immunoSEQ multiplex PCR reads, yields one record per CDR3 protein. This sample carries more than 95,000 distinct CDR3 sequences, over 85% of them seen once, and the ten largest clones take over 0.2%. Whole-study findings and limits: Susac-specific public clones numbered approximately 15 in total CD8+ repertoires (and 5 or 6 in CD8+ TEMRA repertoires).

The V end lost 0 bases, the J end lost 6 bases, and 9 bases lay between the germline ends. CDR3 length: 13 residues. CDR1 SGHRS and CDR2 YFSETQ come from the germline V gene. As for this clonotype: Its antigen is unknown.

This receptor was taken from a human donor with Susac syndrome. V gene TRBV5-1 combines with J gene TRBJ1-1; D unresolved. Sequencing was carried out using CD8+ T cells from PBMCs. The CDR3 nucleotides are TGCGCCAGCAGCTTGGCCGACGGGGCTGAAGCTTTCTTT. Amino acid sequence: CASSLADGAEAFF.